This record looks at one T cell receptor (beta chain) sequence and its context. Its specificity is not known. One junction end does not reproduce the germline sequence, and a read error may be involved. The length of the CDR3 is 14 residues. The germline V gene has CDR1 SGHAT and CDR2 FQNNGV. This sample is drawn from a study of tumor-infiltrating lymphocytes in primary liver carcinoma. Overall study results and limits: Against blood, tumors held a significantly higher top-250-clone fraction (p = 0.039). There were only about 8-25% of top clones found in all five tumor regions. Tumor region pairs overlapped more than did tumor-adjacent and tumor-blood pairs.

TCR beta cDNA came from around 0.5 ug total RNA, primed with a constant-region primer. Construction of TCR beta libraries relied on three successive nested multiplex PCR rounds employing slightly modified ARM-PCR. A C-beta reverse primer was combined with TRBV1-TRBV30 forward primers in the first two PCR rounds, and each round had 9 to 10 cycles. TCRdb recomputed calls from the multiplex PCR reads with MiXCR, one row per CDR3 protein. Altogether roughly 100,000 distinct CDR3 sequences are present, about three quarters being singletons, with the ten largest covering 9.5%. From approximately 20-30 mg of unsorted bulk tissue, DNA and RNA were co-extracted together. Collection of samples drew on five separate regions of each tumor.

The chain combines TRBV11-2 with TRBJ2-3; 12 bases match TRBD1. The clonotype originates from a woman aged 55-70 years with primary liver carcinoma and hepatitis B virus infection. Material for sequencing was liver tumor tissue from sampling region 5. Stated subset: tumor region T5, tumor centre. The CDR3 region is CASRRDRGPDTQYF. DNA for the CDR3: TGTGCCAGCAGACGGGACAGGGGGCCAGATACTCAGTATTTT.